This is a list of T cell receptor beta chains from one sample in a study of cytomegalovirus exposure and HLA in healthy donors. The assay was immunoSEQ multiplex PCR, and TCRdb's table has in-frame clones only and misses some. The top ten clones hold roughly 1% of a sample with approximately 260,000 clones, around 86% of them seen once. Sequences were obtained from PBMCs. Receptors originate from a woman between 18 and 29 years old in good health and CMV-seronegative. Each CDR3 is given with its conserved first and last residue. The order of the fields is CDR3 DNA, CDR3 protein, D gene, V gene, CDR3 length, J gene, clone size. The D gene is left open where the match is weak. A row's size may be missing; if present it is once, few, many or a size class.

TGTGCCATCAGTGATTACAGGGGATTTTCTGGCGAGCAGTACTTC	CAISDYRGFSGEQYF	TRBD1	TRBV10-3	15	TRBJ2-7	NA
TGTGCCAGCAGTTTATCTTACGGGGTAGGCTACACCTTC	CASSLSYGVGYTF	NA	TRBV27	13	TRBJ1-2	NA
TGTGCCAGCAGCTTAGAGGGACAGGGGACTGAAGCTTTCTTT	CASSLEGQGTEAFF	TRBD1	TRBV7-9	14	TRBJ1-1	NA
TGTGCCAGTAGTAACGGACAGGGCCCCTACGAGCAGTACTTC	CASSNGQGPYEQYF	TRBD1	TRBV19	14	TRBJ2-7	NA
TGCGCCAGCAGCCAAGATCCGACAGGGGGAAGTTCACCCCTCCACTTT	CASSQDPTGGSSPLHF	TRBD1	TRBV4-1	16	TRBJ1-6	NA
TGCAGCGTTGTGTCCGGGACCTACGAGCAGTACTTC	CSVVSGTYEQYF	NA	TRBV29-1	12	TRBJ2-7	NA
TGTGCCAGCAGCTTATACTTGCGGGAGTACAATGAGCAGTTCTTC	CASSLYLREYNEQFF	TRBD2	TRBV13	15	TRBJ2-1	NA
TGTGCCAGCAGCTCTAATCCGGGACTAGTTGCCTACGAGCAGTACTTC	CASSSNPGLVAYEQYF	TRBD2	TRBV7-6	16	TRBJ2-7	NA
TGCAGCGCTATGGGACTAGCGGGGGACACAGATACGCAGTATTTT	CSAMGLAGDTDTQYF	TRBD2	TRBV29-1	15	TRBJ2-3	NA
TGTGCCAGCAGCTCTTTACAGGGGACCTTCTATGGCTACACCTTC	CASSSLQGTFYGYTF	TRBD1	TRBV11-1	15	TRBJ1-2	NA
TGCGCCAGCAGCTCTACTAAGGGACTAGTTTACGAGCAGTACTTC	CASSSTKGLVYEQYF	TRBD2	TRBV5-1	15	TRBJ2-7	NA
TGTGCCAGCAGCTTTCTTGACATCATGAACACTGAAGCTTTCTTT	CASSFLDIMNTEAFF	NA	TRBV11-2	15	TRBJ1-1	NA
TGTGCCAGCAGCAGAGGGATGGAGGACTCTAACTACGAGCAGTACTTC	CASSRGMEDSNYEQYF	NA	TRBV7-6	16	TRBJ2-7	NA
TGCGCCAGCAGCCAACAGGGATTCTATGATGGCTACACCTTC	CASSQQGFYDGYTF	NA	TRBV5-1	14	TRBJ1-2	NA
TGTGCCAGTAGTGCCACTATACCCGAACTGTTCACAGATACGCAGTATTTT	CASSATIPELFTDTQYF	NA	TRBV19	17	TRBJ2-3	NA
TGTGCCAGCAGCTCGGACAGGGGGCTGTCAGCTTTCTTT	CASSSDRGLSAFF	TRBD1	TRBV7-3	13	TRBJ1-1	once
TGTGCCAGCAGCGGCGGACTAGCGGGGGGGCTCACAGATACGCAGTATTTT	CASSGGLAGGLTDTQYF	TRBD2	TRBV5-6	17	TRBJ2-3	NA
TGCGCCAGCAGCTTGGGGGGCTATAGCAATCAGCCCCAGCATTTT	CASSLGGYSNQPQHF	NA	TRBV5-1	15	TRBJ1-5	NA
TGCGCCAGCAGCCAAGATAGGGACAGGGTACGGTATGGCTACACCTTC	CASSQDRDRVRYGYTF	TRBD1	TRBV4-1	16	TRBJ1-2	NA
TGTGCCAGTAGTGTAAGCGGGGGCTACACCGGGGAGCTGTTTTTT	CASSVSGGYTGELFF	TRBD2	TRBV19	15	TRBJ2-2	NA
TGTGCCACCGACCCGTCGGGGGAGGGCTACAATGAGCAGTTCTTC	CATDPSGEGYNEQFF	TRBD2	TRBV7-9	15	TRBJ2-1	once
TGTGCCAGCAGCACCTTTCACAAGGAGATAGATACGCAGTATTTT	CASSTFHKEIDTQYF	NA	TRBV25-1	15	TRBJ2-3	NA
TGTGCCAGCAGCCAGCGAAAAAACTATGGCTACACCTTC	CASSQRKNYGYTF	NA	TRBV14	13	TRBJ1-2	NA
TGCGCCAGCAGCGCGGACAGCTTAGCCAAAAACATTCAGTACTTC	CASSADSLAKNIQYF	NA	TRBV5-1	15	TRBJ2-4	NA
TGCAGCGTCGAAGGCGGGACCCCCTACAATGAGCAGTTCTTC	CSVEGGTPYNEQFF	NA	TRBV29-1	14	TRBJ2-1	NA
TGTGCCAGCACGGACAGGGGAGCCGCCACTGAAGCTTTCTTT	CASTDRGAATEAFF	TRBD1	TRBV9	14	TRBJ1-1	NA
TGCGCCAGCAGCTCAAGCGGGGGTTCCTACAATGAGCAGTTCTTC	CASSSSGGSYNEQFF	TRBD2	TRBV5-1	15	TRBJ2-1	NA
TGTGCCAGCAGTTCCATCCGGGACAGGGGGTCCGAGCAGTACTTC	CASSSIRDRGSEQYF	TRBD1	TRBV27	15	TRBJ2-7	NA
TGTGCCAGCAGTGTTCACGTGAGGGACAGGGAAGGCTACGAGCAGTACTTC	CASSVHVRDREGYEQYF	TRBD1	TRBV6-1	17	TRBJ2-7	NA
TGTGCCAGCAGTTCCGGGGACAGGGGGCCGGATCAGCCCCAGCATTTT	CASSSGDRGPDQPQHF	TRBD1	TRBV27	16	TRBJ1-5	once
TGTGCCAGCAGCCAAGAAGACAGGGGAGGATCAGATACGCAGTATTTT	CASSQEDRGGSDTQYF	TRBD1	TRBV4-2	16	TRBJ2-3	NA
TGTGCCATCAGTGAGTCGAACAGGGAAGGAGAGACCCAGTACTTC	CAISESNREGETQYF	NA	TRBV10-3	15	TRBJ2-5	NA
TGCGCCAGCAGCCGGGACGGGAGCTCTGGAAACACCATATATTTT	CASSRDGSSGNTIYF	NA	TRBV5-1	15	TRBJ1-3	NA
TGTGCCAGCAGTGAAGTCGGAGATACGCAGTATTTT	CASSEVGDTQYF	NA	TRBV6-1	12	TRBJ2-3	NA
TGTGCCAGCATAGATCAAAACCTGGGACAGGGAAGATACGAGCAGTACTTC	CASIDQNLGQGRYEQYF	TRBD1	TRBV28	17	TRBJ2-7	once
TGTGCCAGCAGCCCCGGACAGGGTTCGTACACTGAAGCTTTCTTT	CASSPGQGSYTEAFF	TRBD1	TRBV7-3	15	TRBJ1-1	NA
TGCAGCGTTGAGTCCGGGGTCAATCAGCCCCAGCATTTT	CSVESGVNQPQHF	NA	TRBV29-1	13	TRBJ1-5	NA
TGCGCCAGCAGCCAAGATGTGCAGGGAGGAATTGGCTACACCTTC	CASSQDVQGGIGYTF	NA	TRBV4-3	15	TRBJ1-2	NA
TGTGCCAGCAGCTTAAGTCCTGACACAGCTAACTATGGCTACACCTTC	CASSLSPDTANYGYTF	NA	TRBV7-3	16	TRBJ1-2	few
TGTGCCAGCACACCGGGACTAGCGGGTAGGGGGGCCAACGTCCTGACTTTC	CASTPGLAGRGANVLTF	TRBD2	TRBV18	17	TRBJ2-6	NA
TGCAGCGTTTGGGACACCCTCAATCAAGAGACCCAGTACTTC	CSVWDTLNQETQYF	NA	TRBV29-1	14	TRBJ2-5	NA
TGTGCCAGCAGCTTAGGGGCGGCGGGAGGCTATGGCTACACCTTC	CASSLGAAGGYGYTF	NA	TRBV7-9	15	TRBJ1-2	NA
TGCGCCAGCAGTAGGGGGCGCGGGAGGGCCGTCGATGAGCAGTTCTTC	CASSRGRGRAVDEQFF	TRBD2	TRBV4-1	16	TRBJ2-1	once
TGTGCCAGCAGCCTCCAGGGGGGAGATGGAAACACCATATATTTT	CASSLQGGDGNTIYF	TRBD1	TRBV7-3	15	TRBJ1-3	NA
TGCAGCGTCAACCCAGGGGACAGACCCTATGGCTACACCTTC	CSVNPGDRPYGYTF	TRBD1	TRBV29-1	14	TRBJ1-2	NA
TGTGCCAGCAGCTTAAACAGGGGACATGCACCGTACTTC	CASSLNRGHAPYF	TRBD1	TRBV7-8	13	TRBJ2-7	NA
TGTGCCAGCAGCTTTCTAGGTTACGAGCAGTACTTC	CASSFLGYEQYF	NA	TRBV7-2	12	TRBJ2-7	NA
TGTGCCAGTAGTCGGGAAGGGAGCAGCAATCAGCCCCAGCATTTT	CASSREGSSNQPQHF	NA	TRBV19	15	TRBJ1-5	NA
TGTGCCAGCAGACTCGGAGGGCCCTCAGATACGCAGTATTTT	CASRLGGPSDTQYF	NA	TRBV6-4	14	TRBJ2-3	NA
TGCGCCAGCAGCCAAGACCCTAGCGGGGGTTACGAGCAGTACTTC	CASSQDPSGGYEQYF	TRBD2	TRBV4-3	15	TRBJ2-7	once
TGTGCCAGCAGTGAGTCAGGCTCTGGGCCCTACGAGCAGTACTTC	CASSESGSGPYEQYF	NA	TRBV6-1	15	TRBJ2-7	NA
TGTGCCAGCAGTGGGGGAGAGGCTCAAGGGGCTTTCTTT	CASSGGEAQGAFF	NA	TRBV6-1	13	TRBJ1-1	NA
TGTGCCAGTAGTATTGCTTTCTTGGACGGCGCAGAGCGGGGCTACACCTTC	CASSIAFLDGAERGYTF	NA	TRBV19	17	TRBJ1-2	NA
TGTGCCAGTAGTACCTTAGCGGCTAGCTCCTACGAGCAGTACTTC	CASSTLAASSYEQYF	NA	TRBV19	15	TRBJ2-7	NA
TGCGCCCGGCGCGGATTACAGGGCTCAAACTACGAGCAGTACTTC	CARRGLQGSNYEQYF	NA	TRBV2	15	TRBJ2-7	NA
TGCGCCAGCAGCCGACAGTCTGATAATTCACCCCTCCACTTT	CASSRQSDNSPLHF	NA	TRBV5-1	14	TRBJ1-6	NA